Presented here are 27 T cell receptor beta chains from one specimen sequenced in a study of T cell responses to AZD1222 COVID-19 vaccine. Libraries were prepared by immunoSEQ multiplex PCR; TCRdb keeps only in-frame clonotypes and omits some of them. The sample holds over 110,000 clones, 92% seen once. The material was peripheral blood, obtained on day 0 of AZD1222 vaccination. These TCRs come from an adult in good health.

The chain recombines TRBV7-2 with TRBJ2-1; 10 bases line up with TRBD2. CDR1 SGHTA and CDR2 FQGNSA come from the germline V gene. CDR3 length: 14 amino acids. The ends lost 3 bases at V and 12 bases at J; junction bases unmatched: 8. The CDR3 DNA reads as TGTGCCAGCAGCTTCAGGGCTAGCGGGAGTGGGCAGTTCTTC. It is translated as CASSFRASGSGQFF. The full variable domain, in which reference TRBV7-2 and TRBJ2-1 provide the parts outside the CDR3, is GAGVSQSPSNKVTEKGKDVELRCDPISGHTALYWYRQSLGQGLEFLIYFQGNSAPDKSGLPSDRFSAERTGGSVSTLTIQRTQQEDSAVYLCASSFRASGSGQFFGPGTRLTVL.

The chain links TRBV7-9 to TRBJ1-4; no clear D. Germline CDR1 SEHNR, CDR2 FQNEAQ (reference sequence). The V and J ends lost 10 bases and 7 bases respectively, with 16 bases between them. The CDR3 length is 13 residues. This chain's CDR3 is CATSPGVPEKLFF. As DNA, the CDR3 is TGTGCCACAAGCCCCGGTGTGCCTGAAAAACTGTTTTTT. The full variable domain, its missing parts supplied by reference TRBV7-9 and TRBJ1-4, is DTGVSQNPRHKITKRGQNVTFRCDPISEHNRLYWYRQTLGQGPEFLTYFQNEAQLEKSRLLSDRFSAERPKGSFSTLEIQRTEQGDSAMYLCATSPGVPEKLFFGSGTQLSVL.

CDR3 DNA sequence: TGTGCCAGCAGCGTAGGATCAGCCACGATGGGGAGTTCACCCCTCCACTTT. This encodes CASSVGSATMGSSPLHF. The V call is TRBV9, the J call TRBJ1-6; D is uncertain. CDR3 length: 17 amino acids. The V gene's germline CDR1 is SGDLS and CDR2 YYNGEE. With 0 bases removed from V and 9 bases from J, the gap between germline ends came to 19 bases.

The chain links TRBV28 to TRBJ2-7; D uncertain. The CDR3 loop spans 14 amino acids. Germline V lookup: CDR1 MDHEN, CDR2 SYDVKM. Trimming cost V 2 bases and J 7 bases, with 15 bases left between them. CDR3 bases: TGTGCCAGCAGTTTAGCCCCGAGCGTGAAGGAGCAGTACTTC. Its translation is CASSLAPSVKEQYF.

The chain employs TRBV5-4 and TRBJ1-2, with D maybe TRBD1 (5 bases). Germline values: CDR1 SGHNT, CDR2 YYREEE (reference sequence). V was clipped by 2 bases and J by 0 bases, with 14 bases between them. CDR3 size: 16 residues. DNA for the CDR3: TGTGCCAGCAGCTTTACCCCGGGACGGACTAACTATGGCTACACCTTC. Protein: CASSFTPGRTNYGYTF.

The V and J genes are TRBV7-9 and TRBJ1-1; D might be TRBD1 (6 bases). The V end was cut by 3 bases, the J end by 0 bases, with 8 bases between. This CDR3 comprises 14 residues. Per germline, CDR1 SEHNR and CDR2 FQNEAQ (reference sequence). CDR3 sequence: CASSLGALNTEAFF. The CDR3, as DNA: TGTGCCAGCAGCTTGGGGGCTTTGAACACTGAAGCTTTCTTT.

This sequence joins TRBV28 and TRBJ2-6, with TRBD1 matching 7 bases. Germline CDR1 reads MDHEN; CDR2 reads SYDVKM. This CDR3 comprises 17 residues. The J segment lost 0 bases and the V segment lost 5 bases, leaving 7 bases of the junction unmatched. The CDR3 here is CASSEGAVSSGANVLTF. The CDR3 bases are TGTGCCAGCAGTGAGGGGGCGGTAAGCTCTGGGGCCAACGTCCTGACTTTC.

This clone was seen just once. The genes are TRBV4-1 and TRBJ1-4; TRBD1 matches at 8 bases. The germline V gene encodes CDR1 MGHRA and CDR2 YSYEKL. V trimming: 1 base; J trimming: 8 bases; junction bases outside the gene matches: 6. This CDR3 is 15 amino acids long. CDR3 protein: CASSQGQGMREKLFF. The DNA of the CDR3 is TGCGCCAGCAGCCAAGGACAGGGGATGAGGGAAAAACTGTTTTTT.

This clone has only one observation. The V call is TRBV6-4, the J call TRBJ2-3; TRBD1 matches at 9 bases. Unmatched junction bases numbered 2, after V lost 3 bases and J lost 4 bases. The CDR3 has 14 residues. Per the germline V gene, CDR1 is MRHNA and CDR2 is SNTAGT. The CDR3 loop is CASSEQGAPDTQYF. The CDR3 DNA reads as TGTGCCAGCAGTGAACAGGGGGCACCAGATACGCAGTATTTT.

The rearrangement joins TRBV7-9 to TRBJ1-3; TRBD1 might be the D (5 bases). Trimming shortened V by 5 bases and J by 0 bases, and 11 bases separated the two germline ends. Germline loops: CDR1 SEHNR, CDR2 FQNEAQ (reference sequence). This CDR3 has 15 amino acids. In nucleotides, the CDR3 is TGTGCCAGCAGCCCCCACAGGTTCTCTGGAAACACCATATATTTT. As protein: CASSPHRFSGNTIYF.

The chain is built from TRBV11-2 and TRBJ1-3; D is ambiguous. The CDR3 has 13 amino acids. CDR1 is SGHAT, CDR2 FQNNGV, per germline. Deletions cut 6 bases from V and 3 bases from J, with 9 bases between. The CDR3 DNA reads TGTGCCAGCAGACGAATTGGTGGAAACACCATATATTTT. As protein: CASRRIGGNTIYF.

The V and J genes are TRBV28 and TRBJ2-5; TRBD2 is a possible D gene (6 bases). Trimming removed 5 bases at V and 0 bases at J, with 13 bases between. The CDR3 is made up of 15 amino acids. Per the germline V gene, CDR1 is MDHEN and CDR2 is SYDVKM. The CDR3 nucleotides are TGTGCCAGCAGTCCAATTCGGGACTACCAAGAGACCCAGTACTTC. Amino acids: CASSPIRDYQETQYF.

V usage is TRBV2 and J usage is TRBJ1-1; 7 positions match TRBD1. The germline V gene encodes CDR1 SNHLY and CDR2 FYNNEI. J gave up 4 bases and V 5 bases, and 7 bases lay outside the gene matches. The CDR3 length is 14 residues. The CDR3 nucleotides read TGTGCCAGCAGTAATAACAGGGGATTCACTGAAGCTTTCTTT. As protein: CASSNNRGFTEAFF.

This clone was counted once. V usage is TRBV28 and J usage is TRBJ1-5; D unresolved. Trimming left V 7 bases short and J 1 base short, with 11 bases between. The CDR3 contains 14 residues. Germline CDR1 is MDHEN and CDR2 is SYDVKM. The CDR3 bases are TGTGCCAGCACCCCGGACCCGAGCAATCAGCCCCAGCATTTT. Its translation is CASTPDPSNQPQHF. Supplemented by reference TRBV28 and TRBJ1-5, the full variable domain reads DVKVTQSSRYLVKRTGEKVFLECVQDMDHENMFWYRQDPGLGLRLIYFSYDVKMKEKGDIPEGYSVSREKKERFSLILESASTNQTSMYLCASTPDPSNQPQHFGDGTRLSIL.

The CDR3 DNA reads as TGCGCCAGCAGCCTACTCTTCGGGGGGGATAATTCACCCCTCCACTTT. Protein sequence: CASSLLFGGDNSPLHF. This chain uses TRBV4-1 with TRBJ1-6; D perhaps matches TRBD1 (5 bases). This CDR3 contains 16 residues. Germline V gives CDR1 MGHRA, CDR2 YSYEKL. V was shortened by 4 bases and J by 5 bases, with 15 bases between the two germline ends.

The chain couples TRBV6-2 or TRBV6-3 to TRBJ1-5; D perhaps matches TRBD1 (5 bases). Trimming stripped 5 bases from V and 0 bases from J, with 20 bases between. Germline CDR1 and CDR2: MNHEY and SVGEGT. The CDR3 extends over 18 amino acids. DNA of the CDR3: TGTGCCAGCAGTGCGTGGACACACACAATCTTTAGCAATCAGCCCCAGCATTTT. This translates into CASSAWTHTIFSNQPQHF.

The V and J genes are TRBV28 and TRBJ2-1; D remains ambiguous. V was cut by 8 bases and J by 6 bases, with 8 bases left in between. The germline CDR1 and CDR2 sequences are MDHEN and SYDVKM. CDR3 length: 11 residues. CDR3 loop: CASSTLNEQFF. Here the CDR3 DNA reads TGTGCCAGCTCCACTCTCAATGAGCAGTTCTTC.

This clone was picked up a small number of times. The chain joins TRBV3-1 (or the pseudogene TRBV3-2) to TRBJ2-2; 9 bases agree with TRBD2. Per germline, CDR1 LGHDT and CDR2 YNNKEL (reference sequence). Germline trimming cut 2 bases from V and 2 bases from J; bases unmatched to any gene: 3. The CDR3 is 16 amino acids. The CDR3 loop reads CASSQPSGINTGELFF. CDR3 nucleotide sequence: TGTGCCAGCAGCCAACCTAGCGGGATAAACACCGGGGAGCTGTTTTTT.

The gene calls are TRBV21-1 and TRBJ2-7; the listed D gene, TRBD1, was not tested against the DNA. TRBV21-1 is a pseudogene locus. CDR3 size: 19 residues. CDR3 region: CASSKWRVKQPRDRRGGYF. CDR3 nucleotides: TGTGCCAGCAGCAAATGGCGGGTAAAGCAACCTAGGGACCGCAGAGGGGGGTACTTC.

The gene calls are TRBV9 and TRBJ2-5; 12 bases match TRBD1. The CDR3 sequence is 16 residues long. The trim removed 2 bases at V and 4 bases at J, leaving 6 bases unmatched. CDR1 and CDR2 from the germline V gene are SGDLS and YYNGEE. The CDR3 loop is CASSVVGQGAGETQYF. The CDR3 nucleotides are TGTGCCAGCAGCGTTGTGGGACAGGGGGCGGGAGAGACCCAGTACTTC.

Details on this clone: Sequence at one end of the junction differs from germline and may be a read error. This sequence joins TRBV7-6 and TRBJ1-1; TRBD1 aligns across 7 bases. CDR1 and CDR2 (germline): SGHVS, FNYEAQ. This CDR3 has 18 residues. The CDR3 DNA reads as TGTGCCAACAGCTTAGGTCCTTTGAGGGGGCTCATGAACACTGAAGCTTTCTTT. Translated: CANSLGPLRGLMNTEAFF.

The chain recombines TRBV6-5 with TRBJ2-7; D is undetermined. V dropped 10 bases and J dropped 3 bases, with 16 bases sitting between them. CDR3 length: 13 residues. CDR1 MNHEY and CDR2 SVGAGI come from the germline V gene. The chain's CDR3 is CATGEVPGYEQYF. CDR3 nucleotides: TGTGCCACCGGAGAGGTACCAGGCTACGAGCAGTACTTC.

The CDR3 here is CASSSQPRGSYNEQFF. The CDR3 coding sequence is TGCGCCAGCAGCTCCCAGCCCAGGGGTTCCTACAATGAGCAGTTCTTC. V gene TRBV5-1 combines with J gene TRBJ2-1; tentative D call: TRBD1 (6 bases). The CDR3 loop spans 16 amino acids. The germline V and J ends were trimmed by 3 bases and 1 base, with 14 bases remaining between them. The germline V gene has CDR1 SGHRS and CDR2 YFSETQ.

The V gene is TRBV30, the J gene TRBJ2-7, with TRBD2 matching over 8 bases. This CDR3 has 15 amino acids. The V and J ends lost 0 bases and 3 bases, in that order; junction bases with no gene match: 7. The germline V gene has CDR1 GTSNPN and CDR2 SVGIG (reference sequence). CDR3 sequence reads: CAWSVLSGRIYEQYF. The DNA of the CDR3 is TGTGCCTGGAGTGTACTAAGCGGGAGAATCTACGAGCAGTACTTC. Looking up the rest from reference TRBV30 and TRBJ2-7 gives the full variable domain: SQTIHQWPATLVQPVGSPLSLECTVEGTSNPNLYWYRQAAGRGLQLLFYSVGIGQISSEVPQNLSASRPQDRQFILSSKKLLLSDSGFYLCAWSVLSGRIYEQYFGPGTRLTVT.

The CDR3 loop is CASSPGTGEREQYF. For the CDR3, the DNA is TGTGCCAGCAGCCCCGGGACAGGGGAGCGCGAGCAGTACTTC. This rearrangement joins TRBV5-4 to TRBJ2-7; 10 positions match TRBD1. Germline CDR1 is SGHNT and CDR2 is YYREEE (reference sequence). The CDR3 runs to 14 residues. Unmatched junction bases numbered 7, after V lost 4 bases and J lost 6 bases.

This clone was seen a few times. The chain joins TRBV19 to TRBJ2-5; D is uncertain. V was shortened by 7 bases and J by 5 bases, with 17 bases between the two germline ends. CDR3 size: 14 residues. The V gene's germline CDR1 is LNHDA and CDR2 SQIVND (reference sequence). This CDR3 is CASTTRHAWETQYF. In DNA form, the CDR3 reads TGTGCCAGTACAACTCGGCATGCGTGGGAGACCCAGTACTTC.

The chain recombines TRBV5-5 with TRBJ2-7, with 9 bases aligning to TRBD2. CDR3 length equals 16 residues. Germline V lookup: CDR1 SGHKS, CDR2 YYEKEE (reference sequence). With 2 bases clipped from V and 2 bases from J, the junction kept 8 bases outside the gene matches. CDR3 bases: TGTGCCAGCAGCTTAATAGGGACTAGCAGTGCCTACGAGCAGTACTTC. Its protein product is CASSLIGTSSAYEQYF.